The 11 T cell receptor beta chains below were found in one sample sequenced in a study of blood T cell repertoires in COVID-19. Assay: immunoSEQ multiplex PCR; the TCRdb copy retains only in-frame clones and omits some. The sample includes a few hundred thousand clones, around 88% seen only once; the top ten take roughly 1.2%. The sample was PBMCs or T cells enriched from blood (not recorded which). Source of these receptors: a middle-aged woman with acute COVID-19.

The V and J genes are TRBV7-6 and TRBJ2-5; 10 bases are shared with TRBD2. The CDR3 runs to 17 residues. The V and J ends lost 1 base and 5 bases, in that order; junction bases with no gene match: 10. Germline lookup yields CDR1 SGHVS and CDR2 FNYEAQ. The CDR3 region is CASSLVSGRARGETQYF. In DNA, the CDR3 is TGTGCCAGCAGCTTAGTCAGCGGGAGGGCCCGTGGGGAGACCCAGTACTTC.

This chain links TRBV24-1 with TRBJ2-7, with 10 bases fitting TRBD1. V gave up 4 bases and J gave up 7 bases; unmatched junction bases: 9. The CDR3 is made up of 15 amino acids. Germline CDR1 reads KGHDR; CDR2 reads SFDVKD. CDR3 sequence reads: CATSESGTGAREQYV. CDR3 coding DNA: TGTGCCACCAGTGAATCCGGGACAGGGGCTCGGGAGCAGTACGTC.

The CDR3 loop reads CASSLNSGSERETQYF. CDR3 in DNA: TGTGCCAGCAGCTTAAACAGCGGGAGTGAGCGAGAGACCCAGTACTTC. The genes are TRBV13 and TRBJ2-5, with TRBD2 identical over 8 bases. Germline loops: CDR1 PRHDT, CDR2 FYEKMQ (reference sequence). The CDR3 totals 16 residues. V was pared by 2 bases and J by 4 bases, with 9 bases of the junction left unmatched.

The rearrangement links TRBV5-1 to TRBJ1-1; 8 positions agree with TRBD1. CDR3 length: 14 amino acids. Germline trimming cut 3 bases from V and 8 bases from J; bases unmatched to any gene: 9. Germline CDR1 SGHRS, CDR2 YFSETQ. For the CDR3, the DNA is TGCGCCAGCAGCTGGACAGGGAATCGGGACGAAGCTTTCTTT. Protein: CASSWTGNRDEAFF. The complete variable domain, with remaining parts taken from reference TRBV5-1 and TRBJ1-1, reads KAGVTQTPRYLIKTRGQQVTLSCSPISGHRSVSWYQQTPGQGLQFLFEYFSETQRNKGNFPGRFSGRQFSNSRSEMNVSTLELGDSALYLCASSWTGNRDEAFFGQGTRLTVV.

CDR3 loop: CASSPQGNLNGYTF. DNA of the CDR3: TGTGCCAGCAGTCCACAGGGGAATTTGAATGGCTACACCTTC. The chain joins TRBV27 to TRBJ1-2; 7 bases fit TRBD1. CDR3 length: 14 residues. CDR1 is MNHEY and CDR2 is SMNVEV in the germline V gene (reference sequence). With 5 bases clipped from V and 6 bases from J, the junction kept 9 bases outside the gene matches.

This clone has only one observation. The V gene is TRBV5-1, the J gene TRBJ2-3, with TRBD1 matching 10 bases. This CDR3 has 15 amino acids. Germline V gene sequence: CDR1 SGHRS, CDR2 YFSETQ. After removal of 4 bases from V and 3 bases from J, the junction contained 5 bases not matched to a gene. Written as DNA, the CDR3 is TGCGCCAGCAGCGGAGGGACAGGGGAGACAGATACGCAGTATTTT. This encodes CASSGGTGETDTQYF.

This clone was counted between two and nine times. V is TRBV7-9 and J is TRBJ1-3, with unresolved D. CDR3 length: 15 amino acids. Trimming left V 0 bases short and J 1 base short, with 7 bases between. The germline CDR1 and CDR2 sequences are SEHNR and FQNEAQ (reference sequence). The CDR3 region has the DNA TGTGCCAGCAGCTTAGCCCTATCATCTGGAAACACCATATATTTT. The encoded protein is CASSLALSSGNTIYF.

V gene TRBV19 combines with J gene TRBJ1-2; D might be TRBD1 (5 bases). The germline CDR1 and CDR2 sequences are LNHDA and SQIVND (reference sequence). V was cut by 4 bases and J by 4 bases, with 13 bases left in between. This CDR3 comprises 14 residues. Written as DNA, the CDR3 is TGTGCCAGTAGTAACCATCAGGGATCCTATGGCTACACCTTC. Its translation: CASSNHQGSYGYTF.

This rearrangement joins TRBV7-9 to TRBJ1-1, with D perhaps matching TRBD1 (6 bases). The CDR3 sequence is 16 residues long. V lost 5 bases and J 0 bases, leaving 16 bases between the germline ends. In germline, CDR1 is SEHNR, CDR2 FQNEAQ (reference sequence). The CDR3 here is CASSPWTAPMNTEAFF. CDR3 nucleotide sequence: TGTGCCAGCAGCCCCTGGACAGCCCCCATGAACACTGAAGCTTTCTTT.

The chain links TRBV7-9 to TRBJ1-4; D remains unclear. The germline CDR1 and CDR2 sequences are SEHNR and FQNEAQ (reference sequence). The germline V and J ends were trimmed by 1 base and 7 bases, with 13 bases remaining between them. The CDR3 spans 15 residues. Here the CDR3 DNA reads TGTGCCAGCAGCTTAGGAGAGGCCGGCGTTGAAAAACTGTTTTTT. Translation gives CASSLGEAGVEKLFF.

This clone was observed once. V is TRBV3-1 (or the pseudogene TRBV3-2) and J is TRBJ2-3; D is ambiguous. Germline V gene lookup returns CDR1 LGHDT and CDR2 YNNKEL (reference sequence). The CDR3 is 15 amino acids. Between the trimmed V and J ends, which lost 3 bases and 2 bases, there was a span of 12 bases. CDR3 sequence reads: CASSHSSSATDTQYF. DNA for the CDR3: TGTGCCAGCAGCCATTCGAGTAGTGCCACAGATACGCAGTATTTT.